This TCR beta chain is from a study of shared clonotypes between healthy human individuals. Study-wide background: The plates for each donor numbered three CD4 naive, three CD4 memory, two CD8 naive and one CD8 memory.

V dropped 3 bases and J dropped 3 bases, with 11 bases sitting between them. Germline loops: CDR1 SQVTM, CDR2 ANQGSEA. This CDR3 has 13 amino acids. The repertoire was sequenced with immunoSEQ multiplex PCR; TCRdb's copy has only in-frame clones and lacks some. This sample has roughly 2,500,000 clones, with 93% found just once. The sequence derives from a man between 18 and 29 years old in good health. Some clones in this sample may be carry-over from other donors' samples. The chain links TRBV29-1 to TRBJ1-2; D call uncertain. What was sequenced was naive CD4+ T cells from PBMCs. Noted subset: CD45RA+ positively selected. CDR3 sequence (DNA): TGCAGCGTTGAGAGGCGCGGGTACTATGGCTACACCTTC. This codes for CSVERRGYYGYTF.